This is a list of T cell receptor beta chains from one sample in a study of cytomegalovirus exposure and HLA in healthy donors. Clones were sequenced by immunoSEQ multiplex PCR, and TCRdb holds only the in-frame ones, with some missing. The sample records some 140,000 clones, approximately 70% being singletons. Sequences were obtained from PBMCs. The source is a woman aged 40 to 49 in good health and CMV-seronegative. Both conserved end residues are part of each CDR3. Fields, in order: J gene, V gene, clone size, D gene, CDR3 protein, CDR3 DNA. D genes are given only for firm matches. Expanded clones get a size class; other rows say once, few or many, or leave the size out.

J: TRBJ1-1
V: TRBV5-1
size: -
D: -
CDR3: CASSLVRGEAFF
DNA: TGCGCCAGCAGCTTGGTTCGGGGTGAAGCTTTCTTT

J: TRBJ2-1
V: TRBV5-1
size: -
D: -
CDR3: CEPTASSYNEQFF
DNA: TGCGAACCCACGGCTAGCTCCTACAATGAGCAGTTCTTC

J: TRBJ2-2
V: TRBV4-1
size: -
D: -
CDR3: CASSQEIWLRDLITGELFF
DNA: TGCGCCAGCAGCCAAGAGATCTGGTTGAGGGATCTGATAACCGGGGAGCTGTTTTTT

J: TRBJ2-5
V: TRBV29-1
size: -
D: TRBD2
CDR3: CSVAKGGGAGETQYF
DNA: TGCAGCGTGGCAAAGGGCGGGGGGGCAGGAGAGACCCAGTACTTC

J: TRBJ1-3
V: TRBV4-2
size: -
D: -
CDR3: CASSQDGPASSGNTIYF
DNA: TGTGCCAGCAGCCAAGATGGGCCGGCGTCCTCTGGAAACACCATATATTTT

J: TRBJ2-5
V: TRBV9
size: -
D: -
CDR3: CASSAHSTAPETQYF
DNA: TGTGCCAGCAGCGCGCATTCGACAGCCCCAGAGACCCAGTACTTC

J: TRBJ2-6
V: TRBV5-6
size: few
D: -
CDR3: CASSLVLSLAGANVLTF
DNA: TGTGCCAGCAGCTTGGTTCTCTCCTTGGCCGGGGCCAACGTCCTGACTTTC

J: TRBJ2-3
V: TRBV7-2
size: -
D: -
CDR3: CASSLARESDTQYF
DNA: TGTGCCAGCAGCCTTGCACGGGAATCAGATACGCAGTATTTT

J: TRBJ2-1
V: TRBV5-8
size: -
D: TRBD1
CDR3: CASSLVWGTASMVNEQFF
DNA: TGTGCCAGCAGCTTGGTTTGGGGGACAGCATCGATGGTAAATGAGCAGTTCTTC

J: TRBJ2-3
V: TRBV10-3
size: -
D: -
CDR3: CAISEAASLSQIRLYF
DNA: TGTGCCATCAGTGAAGCAGCAAGTCTCTCACAGATACGCCTGTATTTT

J: TRBJ1-1
V: TRBV5-4
size: -
D: -
CDR3: CASRGSGLNTEAFF
DNA: TGTGCCAGCAGGGGGTCCGGACTCAACACTGAAGCTTTCTTT

J: TRBJ2-2
V: TRBV13
size: -
D: -
CDR3: CASSLEQAGELFF
DNA: TGTGCCAGCAGCTTAGAGCAAGCCGGGGAGCTGTTTTTT

J: TRBJ2-1
V: TRBV29-1
size: few
D: -
CDR3: CSVEWTASEQFF
DNA: TGCAGCGTTGAATGGACAGCAAGTGAGCAGTTCTTC

J: TRBJ2-2
V: TRBV5-6
size: -
D: -
CDR3: CASSLLGGSATGELFF
DNA: TGTGCCAGCAGCTTGCTCGGAGGGTCGGCCACCGGGGAGCTGTTTTTT

J: TRBJ2-1
V: TRBV5-4
size: -
D: TRBD2
CDR3: CASSSLAGGEGNEQFF
DNA: TGTGCCAGCAGCTCGTTAGCGGGGGGGGAGGGCAATGAGCAGTTCTTC

J: TRBJ1-2
V: TRBV6-5
size: -
D: -
CDR3: CASSYPDGQHYGYTF
DNA: TGTGCCAGCAGTTACCCCGACGGACAGCACTATGGCTACACCTTC

J: TRBJ2-5
V: TRBV4-1
size: -
D: TRBD1
CDR3: CASSQVERGREETQYF
DNA: TGCGCCAGCAGCCAAGTCGAAAGGGGGCGCGAGGAGACCCAGTACTTC

J: TRBJ1-1
V: TRBV18
size: -
D: TRBD1
CDR3: CASSATGANTEAFF
DNA: TGTGCCAGCTCAGCGACAGGGGCAAACACTGAAGCTTTCTTT

J: TRBJ2-3
V: TRBV6-5
size: -
D: -
CDR3: CASSYPGADTQYF
DNA: TGTGCCAGCAGTTACCCAGGGGCAGATACGCAGTATTTT

J: TRBJ2-5
V: TRBV4-3
size: -
D: -
CDR3: CASSQALRDSPPETQYF
DNA: TGCGCCAGCAGCCAAGCCCTACGGGACTCCCCACCAGAGACCCAGTACTTC

J: TRBJ1-1
V: TRBV7-2
size: -
D: -
CDR3: CASSFGGRKAFF
DNA: TGTGCCAGCAGCTTCGGGGGGAGAAAAGCTTTCTTT

J: TRBJ2-1
V: TRBV7-8
size: -
D: -
CDR3: CASSLDRGIYNEQFF
DNA: TGTGCCAGCAGCTTAGATAGGGGGATCTACAATGAGCAGTTCTTC

J: TRBJ1-2
V: TRBV28
size: -
D: TRBD1
CDR3: CASSPPGQDNYGYTF
DNA: TGTGCCAGCAGTCCACCAGGACAGGACAACTATGGCTACACCTTC

J: TRBJ1-1
V: TRBV19
size: -
D: -
CDR3: CASNRRNTEAFF
DNA: TGTGCCAGCAACAGGAGGAACACTGAAGCTTTCTTT